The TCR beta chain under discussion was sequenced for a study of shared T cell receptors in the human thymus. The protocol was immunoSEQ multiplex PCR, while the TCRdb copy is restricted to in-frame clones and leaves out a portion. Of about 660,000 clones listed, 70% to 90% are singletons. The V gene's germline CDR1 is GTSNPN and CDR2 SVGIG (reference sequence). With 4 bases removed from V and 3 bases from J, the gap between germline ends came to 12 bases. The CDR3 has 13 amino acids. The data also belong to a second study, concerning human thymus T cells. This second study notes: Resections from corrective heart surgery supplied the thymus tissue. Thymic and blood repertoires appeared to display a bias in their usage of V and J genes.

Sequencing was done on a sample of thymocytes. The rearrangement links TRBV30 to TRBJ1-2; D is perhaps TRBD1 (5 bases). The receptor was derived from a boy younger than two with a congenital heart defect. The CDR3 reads CAWMVGTHYGYTF. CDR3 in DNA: TGTGCCTGGATGGTGGGGACTCACTATGGCTACACCTTC.